Shown below are 12 T cell receptor beta chains from a single sample sequenced in a study of shared T cell receptors in the human thymus (dated by TCRdb to about 2021). The library was generated by the immunoSEQ multiplex PCR assay. Imported from immuneACCESS, the table was reduced by TCRdb to in-frame sequences with V and J called. These copies leave out some clones; in studies compared against another copy, an unresolved V gene accounts for under half, and the cause of the remainder is not known. The sample table contains almost 550,000 clones; only one count was recorded for around 78% of them. The top ten clonotypes cover approximately 0.013% of the sample. These data also featured in a second study, about human thymus T cells.

Sequences were obtained from thymocytes. The receptors here all came from a boy under three years old with a congenital heart defect. Donor details come from another sample of the same person, matched by shared clones.

The chain employs TRBV6-5 and TRBJ2-5; TRBD2 is a possible D gene (7 bases). CDR1 and CDR2 (germline): MNHEY, SVGAGI. Trimming took 6 bases from V and 5 from J, leaving 19 bases between them. This CDR3 is built from 15 residues. The CDR3 sequence is CASSRIKGEGETQYF. The CDR3 coding sequence is TGTGCCAGCAGCCGGATCAAGGGGGAGGGGGAGACCCAGTACTTC.

This chain joins TRBV19 and TRBJ1-1, with TRBD1 matching 7 bases. After removal of 5 bases from V and 1 base from J, the junction contained 7 bases not matched to a gene. Germline values: CDR1 LNHDA, CDR2 SQIVND (reference sequence). The CDR3 consists of 15 residues. CDR3 region: CASSLHRGPNTEAFF. CDR3 nucleotide sequence: TGTGCCAGTAGTCTACACAGGGGCCCGAACACTGAAGCTTTCTTT.

This chain uses TRBV27 with TRBJ2-7; 8 bases match TRBD1. The CDR3 extends over 15 amino acids. Germline CDR1 MNHEY, CDR2 SMNVEV (reference sequence). J was trimmed by 2 bases and V by 7 bases; bases with no gene match: 10. As DNA, the CDR3 is TGTGCCAGCAACGGGCAGACAGGGGAACCCTACGAGCAGTACTTC. Its protein product is CASNGQTGEPYEQYF.

This chain joins TRBV28 and TRBJ2-2; 7 bases align to TRBD2. The CDR3 consists of 15 residues. Losses at the gene ends were 5 bases for V and 2 bases for J; bases not matched to a gene: 5. The V gene's germline CDR1 is MDHEN and CDR2 SYDVKM. Written as DNA, the CDR3 is TGTGCCAGCAGTATACGGGAGGCCAACACCGGGGAGCTGTTTTTT. Its protein is CASSIREANTGELFF.

This chain joins TRBV5-6 and TRBJ1-1; D might be TRBD1 (6 bases). Germline V gene lookup returns CDR1 SGHDT and CDR2 YYEEEE. The CDR3 spans 18 residues. The germline V and J ends were trimmed by 4 bases and 0 bases, with 22 bases remaining between them. CDR3 loop: CASSKTWTEDPMNTEAFF. The CDR3 DNA reads as TGTGCCAGCAGCAAGACATGGACAGAAGACCCCATGAACACTGAAGCTTTCTTT.

The rearrangement uses TRBV7-9 and TRBJ2-7; 7 bases fit TRBD2. Germline CDR1 reads SEHNR; CDR2 reads FQNEAQ (reference sequence). The V segment lost 0 bases and the J segment 2 bases; nucleotides outside the gene matches: 4. The length of the CDR3 is 15 residues. The CDR3 reads CASSLAREFPYEQYF. The CDR3 bases are TGTGCCAGCAGCTTAGCGCGGGAGTTCCCCTACGAGCAGTACTTC.

This CDR3 is CATSRAGGRGAETQYF. DNA for the CDR3: TGTGCCACCAGCAGAGCAGGCGGGAGGGGTGCAGAGACCCAGTACTTC. The chain joins TRBV15 to TRBJ2-5; 9 bases agree with TRBD2. From germline, CDR1 is LNHNV and CDR2 YYDKDF (reference sequence). V shed 1 base, J shed 4 bases, and the junction held 7 bases outside the gene matches. CDR3 length equals 16 residues. The whole variable domain, remainder taken from reference TRBV15 and TRBJ2-5, is DAMVIQNPRYQVTQFGKPVTLSCSQTLNHNVMYWYQQKSSQAPKLLFHYYDKDFNNEADTPDNFQSRRPNTSFCFLDIRSPGLGDTAMYLCATSRAGGRGAETQYFGPGTRLLVL.

This chain uses TRBV4-1 with TRBJ2-3; the D is unclear. Germline CDR1 reads MGHRA; CDR2 reads YSYEKL. The CDR3 has 13 residues. The germline V and J ends were trimmed by 8 bases and 1 base, with 10 bases remaining between them. CDR3 loop: CASPKRGTDTQYF. The CDR3 DNA reads TGCGCCAGCCCCAAGCGTGGCACAGATACGCAGTATTTT.

The rearrangement uses TRBV5-6 and TRBJ1-2, with a weak D call TRBD1 (5 bases). In germline, CDR1 is SGHDT, CDR2 YYEEEE. Trimming pared 0 bases from V and 6 bases from J, leaving 12 bases between. The CDR3 has 14 amino acids. This CDR3 reads CASSLARQGNGYTF. CDR3 sequence (DNA): TGTGCCAGCAGCTTGGCCCGCCAGGGCAATGGCTACACCTTC.

This clone has only one observation. The chain couples TRBV29-1 to TRBJ2-7, with unresolved D. The CDR3 sequence is 15 residues long. Germline CDR1 reads SQVTM; CDR2 reads ANQGSEA. V was trimmed by 6 bases and J by 0 bases, leaving 18 bases between them. DNA of the CDR3: TGCAGCGTCCTCAAGAAACGCTCCAGCTCCTACGAGCAGTACTTC. It codes for CSVLKKRSSSYEQYF.

The rearrangement uses TRBV6-5 and TRBJ2-7, with D possibly matching TRBD2 (6 bases). The CDR3 sequence is 14 residues long. V was shortened by 6 bases and J by 7 bases, with 19 bases between the two germline ends. In germline, CDR1 is MNHEY, CDR2 SVGAGI. CDR3 DNA sequence: TGTGCCAGCAGCAGTGGGGACTGGTATAGGGAGCAGTACTTC. Translating gives CASSSGDWYREQYF.

This clone has a single count. The V gene is TRBV30, the J gene TRBJ2-5; the D is unclear. The germline gives CDR1 GTSNPN, CDR2 SVGIG (reference sequence). This CDR3 region has 14 residues. Trimming left V 1 base short and J 6 bases short, with 15 bases between. DNA of the CDR3: TGTGCCTGGAGTGAGGCAGACAAGCCGAAGACCCAGTACTTC. Translation: CAWSEADKPKTQYF.